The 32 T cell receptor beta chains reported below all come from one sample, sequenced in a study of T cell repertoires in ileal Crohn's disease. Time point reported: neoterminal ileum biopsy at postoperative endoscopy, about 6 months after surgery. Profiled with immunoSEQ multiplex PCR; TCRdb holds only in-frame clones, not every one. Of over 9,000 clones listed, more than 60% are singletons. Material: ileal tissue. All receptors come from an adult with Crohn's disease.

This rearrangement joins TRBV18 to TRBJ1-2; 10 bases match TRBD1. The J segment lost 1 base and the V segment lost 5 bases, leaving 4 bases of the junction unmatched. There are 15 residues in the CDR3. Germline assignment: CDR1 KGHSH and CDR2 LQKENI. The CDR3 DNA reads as TGTGCCAGCTCAAACCGGACAGGGGGTAACTATGGCTACACCTTC. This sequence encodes CASSNRTGGNYGYTF.

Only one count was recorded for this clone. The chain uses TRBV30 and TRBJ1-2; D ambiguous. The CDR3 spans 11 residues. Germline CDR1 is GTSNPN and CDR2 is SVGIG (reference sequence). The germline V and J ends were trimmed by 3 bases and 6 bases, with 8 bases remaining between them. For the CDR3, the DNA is TGTGCCTGGAGAGGAGATAATGGCTACACCTTC. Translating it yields CAWRGDNGYTF.

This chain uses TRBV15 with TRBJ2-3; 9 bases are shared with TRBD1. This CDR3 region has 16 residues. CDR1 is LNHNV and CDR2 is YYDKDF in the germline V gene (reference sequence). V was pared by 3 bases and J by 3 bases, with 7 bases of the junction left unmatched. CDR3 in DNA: TGTGCCACCAGCAGGGGGGCCGGACAGGGGACAGATACGCAGTATTTT. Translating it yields CATSRGAGQGTDTQYF. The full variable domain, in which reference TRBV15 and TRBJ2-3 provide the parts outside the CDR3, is DAMVIQNPRYQVTQFGKPVTLSCSQTLNHNVMYWYQQKSSQAPKLLFHYYDKDFNNEADTPDNFQSRRPNTSFCFLDIRSPGLGDTAMYLCATSRGAGQGTDTQYFGPGTRLTVL.

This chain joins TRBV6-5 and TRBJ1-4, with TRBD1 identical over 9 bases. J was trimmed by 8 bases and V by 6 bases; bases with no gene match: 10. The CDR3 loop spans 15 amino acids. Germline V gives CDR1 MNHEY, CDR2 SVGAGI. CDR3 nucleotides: TGTGCCAGCAGACCCACCGGGACAGGGCAGGAAAAACTGTTTTTT. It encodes CASRPTGTGQEKLFF.

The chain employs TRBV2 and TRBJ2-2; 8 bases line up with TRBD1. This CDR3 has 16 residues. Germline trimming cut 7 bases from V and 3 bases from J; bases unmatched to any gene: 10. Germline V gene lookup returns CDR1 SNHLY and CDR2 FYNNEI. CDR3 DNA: TGTGCCAGCACCGGGATGGGACAGGAAGACACCGGGGAGCTGTTTTTT. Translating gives CASTGMGQEDTGELFF.

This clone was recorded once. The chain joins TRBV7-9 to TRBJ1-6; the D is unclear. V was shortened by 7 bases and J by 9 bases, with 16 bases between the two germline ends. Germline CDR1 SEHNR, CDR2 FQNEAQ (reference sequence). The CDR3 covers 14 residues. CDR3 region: CASTGGFLSSPLHF. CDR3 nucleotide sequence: TGTGCCAGCACCGGCGGCTTCTTAAGTTCACCCCTCCACTTT.

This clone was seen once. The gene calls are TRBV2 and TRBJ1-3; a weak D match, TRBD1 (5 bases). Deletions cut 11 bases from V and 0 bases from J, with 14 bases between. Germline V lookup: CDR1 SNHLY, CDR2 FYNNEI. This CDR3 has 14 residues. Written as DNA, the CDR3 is TGTGCCGTTTTTCAGGGATTCTCTGGAAACACCATATATTTT. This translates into CAVFQGFSGNTIYF.

The CDR3 coding sequence is TGTGCCAGCAGCTTACTTGCAGGGGACTACTACGAGCAGTACTTC. Translated, it gives CASSLLAGDYYEQYF. The chain is built from TRBV7-2 and TRBJ2-7, with a weak D call TRBD2 (7 bases). This CDR3 region has 15 residues. V lost 2 bases and J lost 3, with 14 bases in between. Germline V gives CDR1 SGHTA, CDR2 FQGNSA.

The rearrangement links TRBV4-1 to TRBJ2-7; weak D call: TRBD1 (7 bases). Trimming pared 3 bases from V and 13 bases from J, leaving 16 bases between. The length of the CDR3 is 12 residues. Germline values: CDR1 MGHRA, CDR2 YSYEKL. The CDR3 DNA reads TGCGCCAGCAGCCATACCACAGGGGAGGAATACTTC. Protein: CASSHTTGEEYF.

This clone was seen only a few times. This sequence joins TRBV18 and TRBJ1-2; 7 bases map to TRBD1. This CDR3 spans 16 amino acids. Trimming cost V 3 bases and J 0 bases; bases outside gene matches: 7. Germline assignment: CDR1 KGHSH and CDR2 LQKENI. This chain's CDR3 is CASSPSWGQTNYGYTF. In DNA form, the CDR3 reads TGTGCCAGCTCACCGAGTTGGGGACAGACTAACTATGGCTACACCTTC.

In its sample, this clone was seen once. CDR3 DNA: TGTGCCAGCAGCGTAGGAGGGTCGTCTGAAGCTTTCTTT. This encodes CASSVGGSSEAFF. This chain joins TRBV9 and TRBJ1-1; D is ambiguous. V lost 0 bases and J lost 6, with 9 bases in between. The CDR3 has 13 residues. Germline V gene data show CDR1 as SGDLS and CDR2 as YYNGEE.

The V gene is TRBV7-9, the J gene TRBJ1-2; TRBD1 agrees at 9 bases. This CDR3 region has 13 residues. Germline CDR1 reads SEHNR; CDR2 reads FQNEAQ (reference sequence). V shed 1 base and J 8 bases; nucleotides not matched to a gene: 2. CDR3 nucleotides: TGTGCCAGCAGCTTAGGGACAGGGGTCGGCTACACCTTC. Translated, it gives CASSLGTGVGYTF.

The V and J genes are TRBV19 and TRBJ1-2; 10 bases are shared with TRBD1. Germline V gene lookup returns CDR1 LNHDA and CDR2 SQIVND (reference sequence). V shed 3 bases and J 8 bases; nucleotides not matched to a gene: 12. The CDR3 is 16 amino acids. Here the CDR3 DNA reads TGTGCCAGTAGTATGGTAGGCCCCGGGACAGGGGACGGCTACACCTTC. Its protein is CASSMVGPGTGDGYTF.

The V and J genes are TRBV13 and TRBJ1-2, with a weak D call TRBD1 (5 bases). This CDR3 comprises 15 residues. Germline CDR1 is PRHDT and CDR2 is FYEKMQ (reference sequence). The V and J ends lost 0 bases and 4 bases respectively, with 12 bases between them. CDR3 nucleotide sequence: TGTGCCAGCAGCTTAGGTCGACAGTTAGCCTATGGCTACACCTTC. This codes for CASSLGRQLAYGYTF.

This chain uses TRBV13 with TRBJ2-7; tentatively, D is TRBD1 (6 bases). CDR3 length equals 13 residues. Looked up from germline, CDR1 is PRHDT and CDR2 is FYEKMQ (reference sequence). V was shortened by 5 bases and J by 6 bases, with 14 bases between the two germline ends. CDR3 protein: CASSQLNRAEQYF. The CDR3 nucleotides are TGTGCCAGCAGCCAATTAAACAGGGCCGAGCAGTACTTC.

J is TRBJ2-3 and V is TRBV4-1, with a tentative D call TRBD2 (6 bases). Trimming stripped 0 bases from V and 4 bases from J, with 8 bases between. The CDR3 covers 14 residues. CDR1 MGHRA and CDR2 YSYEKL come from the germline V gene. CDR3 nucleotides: TGCGCCAGCAGCCAAGATGCGGGGCCAGATACGCAGTATTTT. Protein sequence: CASSQDAGPDTQYF.

The CDR3 spells CASSSSSGGITKETQYF. The DNA of the CDR3 is TGTGCCAGCAGCTCCTCTAGCGGGGGGATTACTAAAGAGACCCAGTACTTC. The rearrangement joins TRBV7-9 to TRBJ2-5, with TRBD2 matching over 11 bases. Looked up from germline, CDR1 is SEHNR and CDR2 is FQNEAQ (reference sequence). The CDR3 covers 17 residues. The junction had 10 bases not matched to a gene; V was cut back by 4 bases and J by 3 bases.

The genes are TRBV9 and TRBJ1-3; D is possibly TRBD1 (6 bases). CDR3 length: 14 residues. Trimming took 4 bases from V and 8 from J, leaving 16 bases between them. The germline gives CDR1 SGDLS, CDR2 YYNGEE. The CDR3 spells CASSRGGRPDTIYF. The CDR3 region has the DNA TGTGCCAGCAGCCGGGGGGGCAGACCCGACACCATATATTTT.

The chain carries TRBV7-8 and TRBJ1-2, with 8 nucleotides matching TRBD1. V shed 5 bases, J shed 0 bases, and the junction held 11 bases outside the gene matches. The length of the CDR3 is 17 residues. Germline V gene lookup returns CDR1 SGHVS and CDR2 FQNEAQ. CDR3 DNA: TGTGCCAGCAGCCCCACAGGGGGTCTGACCGCTAACTATGGCTACACCTTC. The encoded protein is CASSPTGGLTANYGYTF. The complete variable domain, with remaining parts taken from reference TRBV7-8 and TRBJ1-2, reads GAGVSQSPRYKVAKRGQDVALRCDPISGHVSLFWYQQALGQGPEFLTYFQNEAQLDKSGLPSDRFFAERPEGSVSTLKIQRTQQEDSAVYLCASSPTGGLTANYGYTFGSGTRLTVV.

CDR3 in DNA: TGTGCCAGCAGAGGGGAGGGGGGGCGTTGGGACTATGGCTACACCTTC. The encoded protein is CASRGEGGRWDYGYTF. V gene TRBV2 combines with J gene TRBJ1-2; weak D call: TRBD1 (6 bases). V shed 6 bases and J shed 3 bases, with 20 bases lying between them. Germline V gene data show CDR1 as SNHLY and CDR2 as FYNNEI. The CDR3 is made up of 16 amino acids.

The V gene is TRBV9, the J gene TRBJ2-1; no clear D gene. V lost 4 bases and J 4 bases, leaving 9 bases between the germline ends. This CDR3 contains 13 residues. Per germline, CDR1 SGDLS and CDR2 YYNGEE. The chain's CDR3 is CASSIDAYNEQFF. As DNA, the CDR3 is TGTGCCAGCAGCATAGACGCGTACAATGAGCAGTTCTTC.

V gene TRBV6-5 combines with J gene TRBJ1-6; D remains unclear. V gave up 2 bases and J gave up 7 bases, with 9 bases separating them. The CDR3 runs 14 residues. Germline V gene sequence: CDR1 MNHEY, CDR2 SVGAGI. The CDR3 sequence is CASSYARENSPLHF. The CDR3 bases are TGTGCCAGCAGTTACGCGCGGGAAAATTCACCCCTCCACTTT.

The CDR3 protein is CASSPGHLGNQPQHF. As DNA, the CDR3 is TGCGCCAGCAGCCCAGGACACCTCGGCAATCAGCCCCAGCATTTT. This rearrangement joins TRBV4-3 to TRBJ1-5; D may be TRBD1 (5 bases). Between the trimmed V and J ends, which lost 4 bases and 2 bases, there was a span of 12 bases. This CDR3 spans 15 amino acids. CDR1 LGHNA and CDR2 YSLEER come from the germline V gene.

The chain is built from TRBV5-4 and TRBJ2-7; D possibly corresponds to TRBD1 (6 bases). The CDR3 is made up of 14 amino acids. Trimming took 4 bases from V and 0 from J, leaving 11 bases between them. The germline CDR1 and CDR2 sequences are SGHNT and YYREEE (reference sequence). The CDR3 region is CASSPDRSSYEQYF. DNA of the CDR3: TGTGCCAGCAGCCCCGACAGGAGCTCCTACGAGCAGTACTTC.

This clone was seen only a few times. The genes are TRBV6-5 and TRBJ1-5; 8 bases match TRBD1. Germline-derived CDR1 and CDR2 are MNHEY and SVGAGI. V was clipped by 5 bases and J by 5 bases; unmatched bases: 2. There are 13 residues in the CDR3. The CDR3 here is CASSQTGDQPQHF. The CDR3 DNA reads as TGTGCCAGCAGTCAGACAGGGGATCAGCCCCAGCATTTT.

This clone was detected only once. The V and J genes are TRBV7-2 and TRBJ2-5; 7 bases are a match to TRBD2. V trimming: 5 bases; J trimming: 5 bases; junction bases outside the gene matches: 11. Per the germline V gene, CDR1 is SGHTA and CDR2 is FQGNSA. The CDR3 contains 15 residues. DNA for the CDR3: TGTGCCAGCAGCCCCAGCAGAAGCGGGGAGGAGACCCAGTACTTC. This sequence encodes CASSPSRSGEETQYF.

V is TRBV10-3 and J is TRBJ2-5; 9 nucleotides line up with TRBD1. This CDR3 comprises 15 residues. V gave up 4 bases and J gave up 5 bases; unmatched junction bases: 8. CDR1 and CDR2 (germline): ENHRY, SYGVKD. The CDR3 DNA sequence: TGTGCCATCAGTGGGGGGGACAGGGATGTGGAGACCCAGTACTTC. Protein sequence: CAISGGDRDVETQYF.

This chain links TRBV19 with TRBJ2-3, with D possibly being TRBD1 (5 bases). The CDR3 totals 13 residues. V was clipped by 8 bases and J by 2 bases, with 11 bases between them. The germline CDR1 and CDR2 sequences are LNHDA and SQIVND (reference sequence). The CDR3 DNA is TGTGCCAGTGCCCAGGGTCCCACAGATACGCAGTATTTT. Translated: CASAQGPTDTQYF.

CDR3 region: CASSLGQGFINYGYTF. DNA of the CDR3: TGCGCCAGCAGCTTGGGACAGGGATTCATTAACTATGGCTACACCTTC. The chain carries TRBV5-1 and TRBJ1-2; 7 bases are a match to TRBD1. With V trimmed by 0 bases and J by 1 base, 6 bases remained unmatched. Germline V CDR1 and CDR2: SGHRS, YFSETQ. The CDR3 consists of 16 residues.

DNA of the CDR3: TGTGCCAGAGAGCGGGACAGGGCAAATTATAGCAATCAGCCCCAGCATTTT. Residues: CARERDRANYSNQPQHF. V is TRBV19 and J is TRBJ1-5; 9 nucleotides align to TRBD1. Germline V gene data show CDR1 as LNHDA and CDR2 as SQIVND (reference sequence). This CDR3 region has 17 residues. V gave up 9 bases and J gave up 0 bases; unmatched junction bases: 12.

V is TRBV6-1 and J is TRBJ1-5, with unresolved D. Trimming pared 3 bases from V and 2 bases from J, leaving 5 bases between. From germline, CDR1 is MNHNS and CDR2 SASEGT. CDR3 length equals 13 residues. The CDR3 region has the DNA TGTGCCAGCAGTGAGACTGGCAATCAGCCCCAGCATTTT. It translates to CASSETGNQPQHF.

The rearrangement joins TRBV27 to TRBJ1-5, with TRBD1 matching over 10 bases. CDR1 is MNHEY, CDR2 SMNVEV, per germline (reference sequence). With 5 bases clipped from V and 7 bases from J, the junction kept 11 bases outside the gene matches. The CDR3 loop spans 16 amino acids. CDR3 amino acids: CASSTLTGGEGQPQHF. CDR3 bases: TGTGCCAGCAGTACATTGACAGGGGGCGAGGGGCAGCCCCAGCATTTT.